The clone carrying this T cell receptor beta chain was counted a few times. The data were taken from a study of blood T cell repertoires in COVID-19. The overall study: Samples of COVID-19 (acute and convalescent) were obtained from the United States, Italy and Spain.

Measured with immunoSEQ multiplex PCR; TCRdb has only the in-frame clones, and not every one. The sample carries over 60,000 clones, 84% recorded once. The clonotype originates from a human donor in a cohort sampled during active COVID-19. The specimen sequenced was peripheral blood.

CDR3 in amino acids: CASSLSGQWGHEQYF. The CDR3 DNA is TGTGCCAGCAGTTTATCGGGCCAGTGGGGGCACGAGCAGTACTTC. The V and J genes are TRBV27 and TRBJ2-7, with a possible D match to TRBD1 (6 bases). V dropped 0 bases and J dropped 5 bases, with 14 bases sitting between them. The CDR3 is made up of 15 amino acids. Germline CDR1 is MNHEY and CDR2 is SMNVEV (reference sequence).